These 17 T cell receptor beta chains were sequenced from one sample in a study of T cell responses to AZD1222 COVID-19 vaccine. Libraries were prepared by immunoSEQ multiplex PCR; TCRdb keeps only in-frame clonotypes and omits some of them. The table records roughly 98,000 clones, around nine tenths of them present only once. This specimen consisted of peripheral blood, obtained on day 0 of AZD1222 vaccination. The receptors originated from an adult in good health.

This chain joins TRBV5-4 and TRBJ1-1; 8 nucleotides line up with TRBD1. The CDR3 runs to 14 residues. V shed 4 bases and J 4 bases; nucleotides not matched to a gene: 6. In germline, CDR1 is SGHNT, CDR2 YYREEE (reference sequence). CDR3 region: CASSGRGLGTEAFF. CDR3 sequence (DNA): TGTGCCAGCAGCGGCAGGGGGCTTGGCACTGAAGCTTTCTTT.

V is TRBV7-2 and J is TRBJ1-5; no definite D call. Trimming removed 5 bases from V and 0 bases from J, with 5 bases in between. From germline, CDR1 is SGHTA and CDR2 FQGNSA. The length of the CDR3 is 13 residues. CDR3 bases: TGTGCCAGCAGCCTTACTAGCAATCAGCCCCAGCATTTT. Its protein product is CASSLTSNQPQHF.

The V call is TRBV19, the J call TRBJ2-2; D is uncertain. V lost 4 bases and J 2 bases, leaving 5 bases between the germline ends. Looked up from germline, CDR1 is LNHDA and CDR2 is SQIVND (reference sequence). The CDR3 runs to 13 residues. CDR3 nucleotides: TGTGCCAGTAGTACCCCAAACACCGGGGAGCTGTTTTTT. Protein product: CASSTPNTGELFF.

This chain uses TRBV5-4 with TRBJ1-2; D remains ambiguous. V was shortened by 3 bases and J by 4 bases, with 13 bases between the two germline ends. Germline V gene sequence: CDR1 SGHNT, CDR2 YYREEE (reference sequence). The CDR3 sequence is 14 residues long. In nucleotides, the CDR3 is TGTGCCAGCAGCTCTGGCGGGCAGGCCTATGGCTACACCTTC. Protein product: CASSSGGQAYGYTF.

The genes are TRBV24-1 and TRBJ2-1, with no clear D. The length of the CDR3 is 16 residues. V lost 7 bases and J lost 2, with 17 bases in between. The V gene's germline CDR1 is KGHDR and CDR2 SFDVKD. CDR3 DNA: TGTGCCACCAGCTCGGTAATGGTCCCGCCCTACAATGAGCAGTTCTTC. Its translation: CATSSVMVPPYNEQFF.

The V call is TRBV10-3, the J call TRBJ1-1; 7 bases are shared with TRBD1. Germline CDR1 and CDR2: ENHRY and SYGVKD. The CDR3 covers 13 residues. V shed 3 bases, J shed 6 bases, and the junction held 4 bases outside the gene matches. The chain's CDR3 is CAISEGGLAEAFF. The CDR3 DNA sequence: TGTGCCATCAGTGAAGGGGGCTTGGCTGAAGCTTTCTTT.

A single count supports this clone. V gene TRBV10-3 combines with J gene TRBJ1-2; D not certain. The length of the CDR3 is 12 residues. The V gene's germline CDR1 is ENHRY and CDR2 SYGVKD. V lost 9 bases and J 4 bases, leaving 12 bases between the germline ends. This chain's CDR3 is CAISSEGYGYTF. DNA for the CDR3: TGTGCCATATCTTCGGAGGGCTATGGCTACACCTTC.

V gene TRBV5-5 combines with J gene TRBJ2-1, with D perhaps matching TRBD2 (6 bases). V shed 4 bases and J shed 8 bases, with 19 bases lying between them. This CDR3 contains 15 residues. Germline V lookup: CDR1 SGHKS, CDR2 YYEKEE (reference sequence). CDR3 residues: CASSATPTRIDEQFF. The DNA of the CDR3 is TGTGCCAGCAGCGCGACACCGACTAGGATTGATGAGCAGTTCTTC.

CDR3 residues: CASSVGRVNEQFF. The DNA for the CDR3 is TGTGCCAGCTCAGTTGGCAGGGTAAATGAGCAGTTCTTC. The chain links TRBV18 to TRBJ2-1; the D gene is possibly TRBD1 (5 bases). The V gene lost 5 bases and the J gene lost 7 bases, with 12 bases spanning the gap. CDR3 length: 13 amino acids. Germline lookup yields CDR1 KGHSH and CDR2 LQKENI.

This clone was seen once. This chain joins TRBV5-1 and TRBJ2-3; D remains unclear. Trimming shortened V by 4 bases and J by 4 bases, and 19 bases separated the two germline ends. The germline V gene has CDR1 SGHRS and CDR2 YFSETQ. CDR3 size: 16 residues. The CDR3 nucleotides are TGCGCCAGCAGCCTGGACGGAGCGTCCTGGGCAGATACGCAGTATTTT. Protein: CASSLDGASWADTQYF.

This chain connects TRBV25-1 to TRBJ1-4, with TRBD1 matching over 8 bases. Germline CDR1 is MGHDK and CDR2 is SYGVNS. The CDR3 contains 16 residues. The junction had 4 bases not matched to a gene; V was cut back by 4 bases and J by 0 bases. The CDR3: CASSAGTGATNEKLFF. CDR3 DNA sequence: TGTGCCAGCAGTGCCGGGACAGGAGCAACTAATGAAAAACTGTTTTTT.

CDR3 sequence (DNA): TGTGCCAGCAGTTCAGTGACAGAGCCTTATGGCTACACCTTC. It translates to CASSSVTEPYGYTF. The rearrangement links TRBV27 to TRBJ1-2; D is possibly TRBD1 (5 bases). Per the germline V gene, CDR1 is MNHEY and CDR2 is SMNVEV (reference sequence). The CDR3 length is 14 residues. Trimming cost V 4 bases and J 5 bases, with 14 bases left between them.

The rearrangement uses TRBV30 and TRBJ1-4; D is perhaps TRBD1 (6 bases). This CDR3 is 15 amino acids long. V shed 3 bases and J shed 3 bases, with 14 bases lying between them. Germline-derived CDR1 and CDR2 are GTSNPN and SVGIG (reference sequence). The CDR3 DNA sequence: TGTGCCTGGAGCAAAACAGGGTTGGCTAATGAAAAACTGTTTTTT. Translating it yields CAWSKTGLANEKLFF. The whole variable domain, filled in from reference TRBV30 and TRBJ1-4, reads SQTIHQWPATLVQPVGSPLSLECTVEGTSNPNLYWYRQAAGRGLQLLFYSVGIGQISSEVPQNLSASRPQDRQFILSSKKLLLSDSGFYLCAWSKTGLANEKLFFGSGTQLSVL.

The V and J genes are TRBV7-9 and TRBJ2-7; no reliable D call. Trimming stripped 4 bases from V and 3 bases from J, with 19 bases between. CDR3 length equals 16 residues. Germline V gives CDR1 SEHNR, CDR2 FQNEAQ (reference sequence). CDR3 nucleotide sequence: TGTGCCAGCAGCTACTCGGCAGGAGAGTCCTACTACGAGCAGTACTTC. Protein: CASSYSAGESYYEQYF.

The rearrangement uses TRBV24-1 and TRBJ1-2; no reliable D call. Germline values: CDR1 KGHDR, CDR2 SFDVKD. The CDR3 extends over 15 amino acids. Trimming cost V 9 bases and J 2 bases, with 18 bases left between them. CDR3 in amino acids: CATSSTVQPNYGYTF. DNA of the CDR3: TGTGCCACCTCTAGCACAGTTCAACCGAACTATGGCTACACCTTC.

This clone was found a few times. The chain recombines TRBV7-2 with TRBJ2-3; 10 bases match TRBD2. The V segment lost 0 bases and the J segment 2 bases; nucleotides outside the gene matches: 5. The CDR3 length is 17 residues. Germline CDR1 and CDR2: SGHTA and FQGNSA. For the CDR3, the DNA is TGTGCCAGCAGCTTAGCGGGTAGCGGGGGGCCCACAGATACGCAGTATTTT. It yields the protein CASSLAGSGGPTDTQYF. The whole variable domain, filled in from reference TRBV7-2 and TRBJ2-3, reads GAGVSQSPSNKVTEKGKDVELRCDPISGHTALYWYRQSLGQGLEFLIYFQGNSAPDKSGLPSDRFSAERTGGSVSTLTIQRTQQEDSAVYLCASSLAGSGGPTDTQYFGPGTRLTVL.

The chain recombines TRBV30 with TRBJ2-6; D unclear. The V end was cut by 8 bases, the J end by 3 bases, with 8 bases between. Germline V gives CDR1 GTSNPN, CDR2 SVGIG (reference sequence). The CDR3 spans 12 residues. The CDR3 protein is CAKGFGANVLTF. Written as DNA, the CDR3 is TGTGCCAAGGGTTTTGGGGCCAACGTCCTGACTTTC.